The 14 T cell receptor beta chains given below trace back to one sample, sequenced in a study of blood T cell repertoires in COVID-19. TCRdb keeps only in-frame clones here, not all; method: immunoSEQ multiplex PCR. The sample records under 300,000 clones, 86% being singletons. The sequenced sample consisted of peripheral blood. These receptors all come from a woman aged 25-40 years with active or convalescent COVID-19.

The rearrangement joins TRBV15 to TRBJ2-7; D might be TRBD1 (7 bases). Trimming cost V 10 bases and J 3 bases, with 19 bases left between them. The CDR3 is made up of 14 amino acids. The germline CDR1 and CDR2 sequences are LNHNV and YYDKDF (reference sequence). CDR3 DNA sequence: TGTGCCATCAGTGTATCAGGGGGAGGCTACGAGCAGTACTTC. It is translated as CAISVSGGGYEQYF.

The chain recombines TRBV10-3 with TRBJ1-2; TRBD1 is a possible D gene (5 bases). CDR1 is ENHRY and CDR2 is SYGVKD in the germline V gene. Trimming removed 3 bases at V and 6 bases at J, with 14 bases between. This CDR3 is built from 14 residues. The CDR3 DNA reads as TGTGCCATCAGTGATGGGGAGGGGTATGATGGCTACACCTTC. Protein sequence: CAISDGEGYDGYTF.

The chain carries TRBV6-5 and TRBJ1-2, with 7 nucleotides matching TRBD1. The germline V gene has CDR1 MNHEY and CDR2 SVGAGI. This CDR3 is built from 14 residues. J lost 3 bases, V lost 0 bases, and 1 base had no gene match. The CDR3 nucleotides read TGTGCCAGCAGTTACTCGGGGACAGACTATGGCTACACCTTC. Its translation: CASSYSGTDYGYTF.

V gene TRBV9 combines with J gene TRBJ1-3, with 8 bases matching TRBD1. The CDR3 runs 15 residues. V was pared by 0 bases and J by 3 bases, with 2 bases of the junction left unmatched. Germline CDR1 SGDLS, CDR2 YYNGEE. CDR3 sequence: CASSVAGQGGNTIYF. In nucleotides, the CDR3 is TGTGCCAGCAGCGTAGCTGGACAGGGTGGAAACACCATATATTTT.

The chain has TRBV15 and TRBJ1-6, with D unresolved. This CDR3 has 14 residues. Trimming removed 6 bases at V and 9 bases at J, with 15 bases between. Per germline, CDR1 LNHNV and CDR2 YYDKDF (reference sequence). The CDR3 coding sequence is TGTGCCACCAGTAAGACCGACGGAGGTTCACCCCTCCACTTT. It codes for CATSKTDGGSPLHF.

The genes are TRBV4-3 and TRBJ2-3; D remains unclear. Looked up from germline, CDR1 is LGHNA and CDR2 is YSLEER. Trimming removed 0 bases at V and 4 bases at J, with 8 bases between. The CDR3 has 14 amino acids. The CDR3 protein is CASSQESSSDTQYF. DNA of the CDR3: TGCGCCAGCAGCCAAGAATCGTCCTCAGATACGCAGTATTTT.

This rearrangement joins TRBV6-6 to TRBJ1-6, with 9 bases aligning to TRBD1. Trimming cost V 5 bases and J 10 bases; bases outside gene matches: 6. The V gene's germline CDR1 is MNHNY and CDR2 SVGAGI (reference sequence). The length of the CDR3 is 14 residues. The CDR3 DNA follows: TGTGCCAGCAGTGGGACAGGGAAAGGCTCACCCCTCCACTTT. It is translated as CASSGTGKGSPLHF.

The CDR3 nucleotides are TGTGCCAGCAGTTCCGGGGTTCGCGAGCAGTACTTC. Protein: CASSSGVREQYF. The chain carries TRBV28 and TRBJ2-7, with D tentatively TRBD2 (5 bases). CDR3 size: 12 residues. CDR1 MDHEN and CDR2 SYDVKM come from the germline V gene. The V gene lost 4 bases and the J gene lost 6 bases, with 10 bases spanning the gap. Complete variable domain (other parts from reference TRBV28 and TRBJ2-7): DVKVTQSSRYLVKRTGEKVFLECVQDMDHENMFWYRQDPGLGLRLIYFSYDVKMKEKGDIPEGYSVSREKKERFSLILESASTNQTSMYLCASSSGVREQYFGPGTRLTVT.

The chain employs TRBV5-4 and TRBJ2-1; TRBD2 aligns across 7 bases. CDR1 is SGHNT and CDR2 is YYREEE in the germline V gene (reference sequence). V lost 0 bases to trimming and J lost 7 bases; unmatched junction nucleotides: 4. This CDR3 spans 14 amino acids. CDR3 DNA sequence: TGTGCCAGCAGCTTGGCCATGGGGGGGAATGAGCAGTTCTTC. Translated: CASSLAMGGNEQFF.

This chain connects TRBV24-1 to TRBJ2-3, with 8 bases identical to TRBD1. The CDR3 totals 15 residues. Trimming removed 6 bases from V and 2 bases from J; junction bases left unmatched: 6. The germline gives CDR1 KGHDR, CDR2 SFDVKD. The CDR3 sequence: CATSRVTGATDTQYF. The CDR3 DNA is TGTGCCACCAGTCGAGTGACAGGGGCCACAGATACGCAGTATTTT.

The chain links TRBV7-3 to TRBJ2-3; 11 nucleotides agree with TRBD2. The CDR3 has 15 residues. CDR1 and CDR2 (germline): SGHTA, FQGTGA. V gave up 5 bases and J gave up 4 bases; unmatched junction bases: 5. The CDR3 loop is CASSEIAGGPDTQYF. The CDR3 DNA reads as TGTGCCAGCAGCGAGATAGCGGGGGGGCCAGATACGCAGTATTTT.

The rearrangement links TRBV6-5 to TRBJ1-2; 8 positions match TRBD1. The ends lost 2 bases at V and 8 bases at J; junction bases unmatched: 10. The CDR3 spans 15 residues. Germline lookup yields CDR1 MNHEY and CDR2 SVGAGI. The CDR3 DNA sequence: TGTGCCAGCAGTTACCAGACGGGACAGGCGGGAGGCTACACCTTC. Translation gives CASSYQTGQAGGYTF.

The V call is TRBV7-2, the J call TRBJ2-1; D is possibly TRBD2 (5 bases). V dropped 3 bases and J dropped 2 bases, with 5 bases sitting between them. This CDR3 has 13 residues. The germline V gene encodes CDR1 SGHTA and CDR2 FQGNSA. The DNA of the CDR3 is TGTGCCAGCAGCTTCGGGACCTACAATGAGCAGTTCTTC. This sequence encodes CASSFGTYNEQFF.

In its sample, this clone was seen once. This rearrangement joins TRBV4-2 to TRBJ2-3; 11 nucleotides line up with TRBD2. The ends lost 2 bases at V and 4 bases at J; junction bases unmatched: 14. Germline V gene lookup returns CDR1 LGHNA and CDR2 YNFKEQ. This CDR3 spans 19 amino acids. Here the CDR3 reads CASSQRLAGGLTLSDTQYF. Here the CDR3 DNA reads TGTGCCAGCAGCCAAAGGCTAGCGGGGGGCCTCACGTTGTCAGATACGCAGTATTTT.